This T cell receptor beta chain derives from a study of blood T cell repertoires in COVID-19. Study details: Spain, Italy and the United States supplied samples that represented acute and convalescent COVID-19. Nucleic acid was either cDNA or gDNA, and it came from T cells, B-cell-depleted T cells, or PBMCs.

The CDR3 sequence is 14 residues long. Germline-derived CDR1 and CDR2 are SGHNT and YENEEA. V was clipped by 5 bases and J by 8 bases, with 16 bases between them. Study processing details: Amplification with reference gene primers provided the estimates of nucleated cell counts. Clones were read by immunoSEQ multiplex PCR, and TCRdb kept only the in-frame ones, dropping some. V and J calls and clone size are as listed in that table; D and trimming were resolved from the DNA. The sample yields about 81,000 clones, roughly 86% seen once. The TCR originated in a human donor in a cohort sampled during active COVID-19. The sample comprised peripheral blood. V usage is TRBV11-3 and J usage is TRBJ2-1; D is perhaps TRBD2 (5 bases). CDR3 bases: TGTGCCAGCAGCCAACGAACGGGGTTCGATGAGCAGTTCTTC. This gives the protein CASSQRTGFDEQFF.